A single sample gave rise to the 2 T cell receptor beta chains below, sequenced in a study of blood T cell repertoires in COVID-19. The repertoire was sequenced with immunoSEQ multiplex PCR; TCRdb's copy has only in-frame clones and lacks some. The data hold 90,000 to 120,000 clones, with 84% observed a single time. The sequencing input was peripheral blood. These receptors came from a human donor in a cohort sampled during active COVID-19.

This chain uses TRBV18 with TRBJ2-1; D may be TRBD1 (6 bases). CDR3 length equals 15 residues. Trimming removed 3 bases at V and 9 bases at J, with 18 bases between. Per the germline V gene, CDR1 is KGHSH and CDR2 is LQKENI. CDR3: CASSPPGVGFSEQFF. In DNA, the CDR3 is TGTGCCAGCTCACCGCCAGGGGTCGGGTTTAGTGAGCAGTTCTTC.

This chain uses TRBV5-1 with TRBJ2-2; 8 positions agree with TRBD1. This CDR3 contains 16 residues. The germline V gene has CDR1 SGHRS and CDR2 YFSETQ. The J segment lost 0 bases and the V segment lost 3 bases, leaving 4 bases of the junction unmatched. CDR3 residues: CASSWGQDANTGELFF. CDR3 DNA: TGCGCCAGCAGCTGGGGACAGGACGCGAACACCGGGGAGCTGTTTTTT.